These 29 T cell receptor beta chains originate from one sample sequenced in a study of T cells in women clearing cervical HPV infection. The repertoire was sequenced with immunoSEQ multiplex PCR; TCRdb's copy has only in-frame clones and lacks some. This table lists 39,000 or so clones. Sequencing was carried out using blood buffy coat. All receptors derive from a woman aged 18 to 75 with a cervical HPV16 infection that either progressed to CIN3+ or cleared (not recorded which).

A word on this clone: The read falls 3 residues short of the CDR3 end, and the missing part is taken from the germline J gene. This chain links TRBV6-1 with TRBJ1-6; D call uncertain. Germline-derived CDR1 and CDR2 are MNHNS and SASEGT. V was clipped by 2 bases and J by 7 bases, with 9 bases between them. This CDR3 is 14 amino acids long. The sequenced part of the CDR3 DNA is TGTGCCAGCAGTGAAAACAGCTTAAATTCACCC. This sequence encodes CASSENSLNSP. The full CDR3 sequence reads CASSENSLNSPLHF.

As for this clone: The CDR3 end is not reached by the read, which stops 3 residues before it; the germline J gene fills it in. J is TRBJ2-7 and V is TRBV12-3 or TRBV12-4; TRBD1 might be the D (6 bases). There are 13 residues in the CDR3. V was cut by 6 bases and J by 4 bases, with 13 bases left in between. Partial CDR3 DNA: TGTGCCAGCAGGAGAACAGGGAAATACGAG. Translation: CASRRTGKYE. In full, the CDR3 is CASRRTGKYEQYF.

With respect to this clone: The read ends 3 residues shy of where the CDR3 ends; the end is completed using the germline J gene. The V and J genes are TRBV20-1 and TRBJ1-2, with TRBD1 as a possible D gene (6 bases). The germline gives CDR1 DFQATT, CDR2 SNEGSKA (reference sequence). The length of the CDR3 is 13 residues. Trimming removed 1 base from V and 6 bases from J, with 12 bases in between. The DNA read from the CDR3 is TGCAGTGCTAGAGGGGACACCGGCCATGGC. Amino acids: CSARGDTGHG. The whole CDR3 is CSARGDTGHGYTF.

Turning to this clone: The missing CDR3 end, 3 residues past where the read stops, is filled in from the germline J gene. V and J are TRBV7-3 and TRBJ2-7; TRBD1 might be the D (6 bases). With 0 bases removed from V and 0 bases from J, the gap between germline ends came to 6 bases. Per the germline V gene, CDR1 is SGHTA and CDR2 is FQGTGA. There are 14 residues in the CDR3. Partial CDR3 DNA: TGTGCCAGCAGCTTAACGGACAGCTCCTACGAG. It encodes CASSLTDSSYE. The full-length CDR3 reads as CASSLTDSSYEQYF.

This clone is identified as medium-sized (0.01 to 0.1%) from frequency. CDR3 DNA, as far as it was read: TGTGCCAGCAGCCCCTCGGGGGGGAGG. Protein sequence: CASSPSGGR. The entire CDR3 sequence reads CASSPSGGRAFF. V gene TRBV14 combines with J gene TRBJ1-1; TRBD1 is a possible D gene (5 bases). The read gets to within 3 residues of the CDR3 end, and the germline J gene fills in the rest. This CDR3 has 12 amino acids. The V gene's germline CDR1 is SGHDN and CDR2 FVKESK. Full variable domain (outside the CDR3, taken from reference TRBV14 and TRBJ1-1): EAGVTQFPSHSVIEKGQTVTLRCDPISGHDNLYWYRRVMGKEIKFLLHFVKESKQDESGMPNNRFLAERTGGTYSTLKVQPAELEDSGVYFCASSPSGGRAFFGQGTRLTVV.

Regarding this clone: The junction departs from the called germline gene at one end, perhaps through a read error. This CDR3 is also generated by other DNA sequences in the sample. The CDR3: CAWKQGAGNTIYF. The covered CDR3 bases are TGTGCCTGGAAACAGGGGGCTGGAAACACT. The chain has TRBV30 and TRBJ1-3, with 9 nucleotides matching TRBD1. The read ends 3 residues shy of where the CDR3 ends; the end is completed using the germline J gene. Germline CDR1 and CDR2: GTSNPN and SVGIG (reference sequence). The CDR3 totals 13 residues.

As regards this clone: The CDR3 goes on 3 residues after the read ends, and that part is filled in from the germline J gene. The V and J genes are TRBV5-1 and TRBJ1-2; the D gene is possibly TRBD1 (5 bases). Trimming shortened V by 4 bases and J by 4 bases, and 17 bases separated the two germline ends. CDR3 size: 15 residues. CDR1 is SGHRS, CDR2 YFSETQ, per germline. CDR3 DNA (partial): TGCGCCAGCAGCCCTCTTACCCAGGGAACCTATGGC. The encoded protein is CASSPLTQGTYG. The full CDR3 protein reads CASSPLTQGTYGYTF. Full variable domain (outside the CDR3, taken from reference TRBV5-1 and TRBJ1-2): KAGVTQTPRYLIKTRGQQVTLSCSPISGHRSVSWYQQTPGQGLQFLFEYFSETQRNKGNFPGRFSGRQFSNSRSEMNVSTLELGDSALYLCASSPLTQGTYGYTFGSGTRLTVV.

About this clone: The read halts 3 residues ahead of the CDR3 end, with the missing end drawn from the germline J gene. The rearrangement links TRBV19 to TRBJ2-3; no firm D call. This CDR3 is built from 13 residues. Germline V CDR1 and CDR2: LNHDA, SQIVND (reference sequence). The CDR3 sequence is CASSPENQETQYF. The covered CDR3 bases are TGTGCCAGTAGCCCAGAGAACCAAGAGACG.

Points on this clone: Read coverage stops 3 residues before the CDR3 terminus; the germline J gene supplies the remainder. The V and J genes are TRBV20-1 and TRBJ2-2, with a possible D match to TRBD1 (5 bases). The length of the CDR3 is 16 residues. Trimming stripped 4 bases from V and 3 bases from J, with 18 bases between. CDR1 is DFQATT, CDR2 SNEGSKA, per germline (reference sequence). The chain's CDR3 is CSATTPQGVDTGELFF. CDR3 DNA, as far as it was read: TGCAGTGCTACCACGCCCCAGGGCGTTGACACCGGGGAG.

Worth noting for this clone: With the read ending 3 residues before the CDR3 end, the germline J gene is used to fill in that end. The rearrangement uses TRBV19 and TRBJ2-2; unclear D gene. The germline V gene encodes CDR1 LNHDA and CDR2 SQIVND (reference sequence). CDR3 length equals 13 residues. The V and J ends lost 5 bases and 5 bases respectively, with 9 bases between them. CDR3 residues: CASSPSQTGELFF. CDR3 DNA, as far as it was read: TGTGCCAGTAGTCCCTCACAGACCGGGGAG. The variable domain in full, completed from reference TRBV19 and TRBJ2-2, reads DGGITQSPKYLFRKEGQNVTLSCEQNLNHDAMYWYRQDPGQGLRLIYYSQIVNDFQKGDIAEGYSVSREKKESFPLTVTSAQKNPTAFYLCASSPSQTGELFFGEGSRLTVL.

Remarks on this clone: Sequencing ends 3 residues short of the CDR3 end; the germline J gene provides the rest. The same CDR3 can be traced to other DNA sequences in this sample. This sequence joins TRBV18 and TRBJ2-7; D is undetermined. Deletions cut 6 bases from V and 2 bases from J, with 14 bases between. Per the germline V gene, CDR1 is KGHSH and CDR2 is LQKENI. The CDR3 runs 14 residues. The sequenced part of the CDR3 DNA is TGTGCCAGCTCCCCTCCGGTGCCGGCCTACGAG. It encodes CASSPPVPAYE. The whole CDR3 protein is CASSPPVPAYEQYF.

A remark on this clone: The CDR3 extends 3 residues past the end of the read, so its final part is completed from the germline J gene. The identical CDR3 is also encoded by other nucleotide sequences in the sample. The V gene is TRBV6-1, the J gene TRBJ1-3; D remains ambiguous. The V and J ends lost 4 bases and 2 bases respectively, with 12 bases between them. The CDR3 runs to 15 residues. CDR1 is MNHNS and CDR2 is SASEGT in the germline V gene. Partial CDR3 DNA: TGTGCCAGCAGTGTTCAATTGCAGACTGGAAACACC. Protein sequence: CASSVQLQTGNT. The whole CDR3 protein reads CASSVQLQTGNTIYF.

In the case of this clone: Sequencing ends 3 residues short of the CDR3 end; the germline J gene provides the rest. The chain carries TRBV7-2 and TRBJ2-7; 10 bases are shared with TRBD2. Germline V gene lookup returns CDR1 SGHTA and CDR2 FQGNSA. This CDR3 comprises 14 residues. Trimming took 5 bases from V and 3 from J; bases not matched to a gene: 4. The sequenced part of the CDR3 DNA is TGTGCCAGCAGCCTCACTAGCGGGGTCTACGAG. Its translation is CASSLTSGVYE. The CDR3 in its entirety is CASSLTSGVYEQYF.

As concerns this clone: The sequence runs out 3 residues before the end of the CDR3; the remainder is reconstructed from the germline J gene. The chain employs TRBV12-3 or TRBV12-4 and TRBJ2-7; 7 bases fit TRBD1. The CDR3 length is 14 residues. The ends lost 6 bases at V and 3 bases at J; junction bases unmatched: 8. The CDR3 bases that were read are TGTGCCAGCAGCCCACAGGGGATAGACTACGAG. Its translation: CASSPQGIDYE. The entire CDR3 protein is CASSPQGIDYEQYF.

As regards this clone: The CDR3 end lies 3 residues beyond the end of the read and is filled in from the germline J gene. The rearrangement joins TRBV5-4 to TRBJ1-4; 8 nucleotides agree with TRBD1. This CDR3 is built from 16 residues. The V gene's germline CDR1 is SGHNT and CDR2 YYREEE (reference sequence). Losses at the gene ends were 3 bases for V and 6 bases for J; bases not matched to a gene: 10. Here the CDR3 reads CASSSGQVGDYEKLFF. The covered CDR3 bases are TGTGCCAGCAGCTCGGGACAGGTGGGCGATTATGAAAAA.

With regard to this clone: The observed sequence ends 3 residues before the CDR3 terminus, with the missing tail filled in from the germline J gene. This chain uses TRBV3-1 (or the pseudogene TRBV3-2) with TRBJ2-3; 9 nucleotides match TRBD2. J was trimmed by 2 bases and V by 4 bases; bases with no gene match: 10. The CDR3 covers 17 residues. CDR1 and CDR2 (germline): LGHDT, YNNKEL (reference sequence). CDR3 residues: CASSPIPRLAATDTQYF. The sequenced CDR3 bases are TGTGCCAGCAGCCCTATCCCGCGACTAGCGGCCACAGATACG.

The chain's CDR3 is CASSDHGGKNTGELFF. The covered CDR3 bases are TGTGCCAGCAGTGACCACGGGGGGAAGAACACCGGGGAG. The chain recombines TRBV6-2 or TRBV6-3 with TRBJ2-2; TRBD2 matches at 7 bases. The read gets to within 3 residues of the CDR3 end, and the germline J gene fills in the rest. The CDR3 totals 16 residues. Germline CDR1 and CDR2: MNHEY and SVGEGT. Unmatched junction bases numbered 7, after V lost 5 bases and J lost 1 base.

As for this clone: The read gets to within 3 residues of the CDR3 end, and the germline J gene fills in the rest. J is TRBJ1-2 and V is TRBV2, with 9 positions matching TRBD1. This CDR3 spans 12 amino acids. From germline, CDR1 is SNHLY and CDR2 FYNNEI. CDR3 DNA, as far as it was read: TGTGCCAGCAGTACAGGGGGCCCGGGC. Translated: CASSTGGPG. The CDR3, in full, reads CASSTGGPGYTF.

Concerning this clone: The CDR3 end is not reached by the read, which stops 3 residues before it; the germline J gene fills it in. This chain uses TRBV20-1 with TRBJ2-2; no reliable D call. The CDR3 runs to 10 residues. CDR1 is DFQATT and CDR2 is SNEGSKA in the germline V gene (reference sequence). The chain's CDR3 is CSASCEKLFF. CDR3 DNA (partial): TGCAGTGCTTCCTGCGAAAAG.

As regards this clone: The missing CDR3 end, 3 residues past where the read stops, is filled in from the germline J gene. The chain couples TRBV29-1 to TRBJ2-2; 7 bases match TRBD1. The germline CDR1 and CDR2 sequences are SQVTM and ANQGSEA. The CDR3 runs to 15 residues. CDR3 amino acids: CSAAEPTGAREKLFF. The DNA read from the CDR3 is TGCAGCGCCGCGGAACCTACAGGGGCAAGGGAAAAG.

Worth noting for this clone: The read finishes 3 residues shy of the CDR3 end, and the germline J gene is used to complete it. The chain has TRBV29-1 and TRBJ1-1; a possible D gene is TRBD1 (6 bases). This CDR3 comprises 13 residues. Germline CDR1 reads SQVTM; CDR2 reads ANQGSEA. The germline V and J ends were trimmed by 6 bases and 1 base, with 12 bases remaining between them. The CDR3 DNA, read in part, is TGCAGCGTCTACAGGGATAGGAACACTGAA. Translation gives CSVYRDRNTE. The entire CDR3 sequence reads CSVYRDRNTEAFF.

About this clone itself: The read finishes 3 residues shy of the CDR3 end, and the germline J gene is used to complete it. V is TRBV5-1 and J is TRBJ2-3; 7 bases line up with TRBD1. From germline, CDR1 is SGHRS and CDR2 YFSETQ. Trimming cost V 4 bases and J 4 bases; bases outside gene matches: 9. CDR3 length: 15 residues. The CDR3 is CASSQGGQAPDTQYF. The sequenced part of the CDR3 DNA is TGCGCCAGCAGCCAAGGTGGACAGGCACCAGATACG.

Points on this clone: The read stops 3 residues short of the end of the CDR3; the missing end is completed from the germline J gene. The rearrangement uses TRBV6-2 or TRBV6-3 and TRBJ2-2; 15 bases match TRBD2. Trimming removed 6 bases from V and 4 bases from J; junction bases left unmatched: 6. The CDR3 totals 17 residues. CDR1 MNHEY and CDR2 SVGEGT come from the germline V gene. The CDR3 protein is CASSRGTSGRTTGELFF. The sequenced part of the CDR3 DNA is TGTGCCAGCAGCCGAGGGACTAGCGGGAGGACCACCGGGGAG.

On this clone: The DNA ends 3 residues before the CDR3 does, and the rest of the CDR3 is filled in from the germline J gene. The chain links TRBV6-2 or TRBV6-3 to TRBJ1-1; D is ambiguous. Trimming took 6 bases from V and 3 from J, leaving 14 bases between them. Germline V gives CDR1 MNHEY, CDR2 SVGEGT. The CDR3 length is 14 residues. The part of the CDR3 DNA that was read is TGTGCCAGCAGCACCCTGGGCCACGACACTGAA. Amino acid sequence: CASSTLGHDTE. The CDR3 reads in full as CASSTLGHDTEAFF.

Points on this clone: With the read ending 3 residues before the CDR3 end, the germline J gene is used to fill in that end. The rearrangement uses TRBV29-1 and TRBJ2-3; D perhaps matches TRBD2 (6 bases). Germline CDR1 reads SQVTM; CDR2 reads ANQGSEA. The CDR3 has 12 amino acids. The sequenced CDR3 bases are TGCAGCGCCTCGGAAGGAGGGGAGACG. Its translation is CSASEGGET. The CDR3 reads in full as CSASEGGETQYF.

Concerning this clone itself: The read terminates 3 residues ahead of where the CDR3 ends, so the germline J gene completes it. This rearrangement joins TRBV2 to TRBJ1-2, with D hard to call. The CDR3 extends over 14 amino acids. CDR1 and CDR2 (germline): SNHLY, FYNNEI. The CDR3 loop is CASKSSGVSDTYTF. CDR3 bases read: TGTGCCAGCAAGTCTAGCGGGGTGTCAGATACC.

A word on this clone: The sequenced fragment ends 3 residues before the CDR3 boundary, so the rest is inferred from the germline J gene. This chain links TRBV5-5 with TRBJ2-7; D is possibly TRBD2 (7 bases). V shed 4 bases and J shed 0 bases, with 14 bases lying between them. Germline lookup yields CDR1 SGHKS and CDR2 YYEKEE (reference sequence). The CDR3 spans 15 residues. CDR3 bases read: TGTGCCAGCAGCCTTGAGGGGGGGAGCTCCTACGAG. This gives the protein CASSLEGGSSYE. The whole CDR3 is CASSLEGGSSYEQYF.

The CDR3 sequence is CASSPRAFETQYF. Partial CDR3 DNA: TGTGCCAGCAGCCCCAGGGCGTTCGAGACC. The rearrangement links TRBV7-6 to TRBJ2-5; a weak D match, TRBD1 (5 bases). The observed sequence ends 3 residues before the CDR3 terminus, with the missing tail filled in from the germline J gene. Germline CDR1 is SGHVS and CDR2 is FNYEAQ. The CDR3 contains 13 residues. V lost 5 bases and J 5 bases, leaving 12 bases between the germline ends.

In regard to this clone: The read halts 3 residues ahead of the CDR3 end, with the missing end drawn from the germline J gene. Other DNA sequences in this specimen translate into the identical CDR3. This chain connects TRBV5-1 to TRBJ2-1; tentative D call: TRBD2 (6 bases). The V end lost 4 bases, the J end lost 3 bases, and 11 bases lay between the germline ends. This CDR3 contains 14 residues. The germline CDR1 and CDR2 sequences are SGHRS and YFSETQ. The sequenced CDR3 bases are TGCGCCAGCAGCAGTAGCGGAGGCTACAATGAG. Translation gives CASSSSGGYNE. The whole CDR3 reads CASSSSGGYNEQFF.